This T cell receptor beta chain was identified during a study of control samples from healthy donors and cancer patients. The CDR3 covers 15 residues. The junction had 4 bases not matched to a gene; V was cut back by 5 bases and J by 3 bases. Germline V gene lookup returns CDR1 MDHEN and CDR2 SYDVKM. Here immunoSEQ multiplex PCR was the method, and the copy in TCRdb shows in-frame clones only, minus some. The sample lists 150,000 to 200,000 clones, 91% occurring once. This receptor was obtained from a woman aged 30 to 39 in good health. This rearrangement joins TRBV28 to TRBJ1-6; 7 nucleotides align to TRBD1. Sequencing was carried out using blood. CDR3 nucleotide sequence: TGTGCCAGCAGTACCGGGACAGACTATAATTCACCCCTCCACTTT. This encodes CASSTGTDYNSPLHF.